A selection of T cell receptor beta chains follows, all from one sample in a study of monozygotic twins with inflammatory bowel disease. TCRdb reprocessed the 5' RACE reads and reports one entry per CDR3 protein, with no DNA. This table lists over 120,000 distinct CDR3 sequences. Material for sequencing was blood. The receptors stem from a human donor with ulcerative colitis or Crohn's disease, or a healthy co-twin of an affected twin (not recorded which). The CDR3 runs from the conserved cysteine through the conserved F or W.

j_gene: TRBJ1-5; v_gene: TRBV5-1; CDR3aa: CASSPGTPRGQPQHF
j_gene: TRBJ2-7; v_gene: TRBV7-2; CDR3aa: CASSAGKIAEQYF
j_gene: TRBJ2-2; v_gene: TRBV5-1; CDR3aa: CASSPGAVSTGELFF
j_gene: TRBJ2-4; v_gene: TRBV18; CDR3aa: CASSPWGGNIQYF
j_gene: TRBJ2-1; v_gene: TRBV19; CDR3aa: CASPVGDRWFF
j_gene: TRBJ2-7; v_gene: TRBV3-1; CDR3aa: CASSQWVAGAYEQYF
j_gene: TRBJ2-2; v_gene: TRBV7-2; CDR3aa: CASSWDRRNTGELFF
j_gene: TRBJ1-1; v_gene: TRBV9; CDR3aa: CASSPRTGGGTEAFF
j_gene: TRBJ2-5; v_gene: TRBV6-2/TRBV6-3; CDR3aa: CASSYVASMKTQYF
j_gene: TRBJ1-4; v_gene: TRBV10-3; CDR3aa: CAISRDRGRNEKLFF
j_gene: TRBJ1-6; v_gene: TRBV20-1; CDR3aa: CSAFTGGGESPLHF
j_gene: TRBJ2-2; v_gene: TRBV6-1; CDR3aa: CASRILGLAGRPNTGELFF
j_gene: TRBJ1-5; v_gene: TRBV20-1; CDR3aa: CSAHRTGGSWPQHF
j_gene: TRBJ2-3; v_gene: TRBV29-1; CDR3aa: CSAEDGSSQYF
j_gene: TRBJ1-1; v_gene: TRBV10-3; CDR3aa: CATWDQDRGVGEAFF
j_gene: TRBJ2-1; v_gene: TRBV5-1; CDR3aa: CASSLAGGLESYNEQFF
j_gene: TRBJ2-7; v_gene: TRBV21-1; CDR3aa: CASSKDPGTSGSLGLYEQYF
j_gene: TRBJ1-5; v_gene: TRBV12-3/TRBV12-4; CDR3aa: CASSSTGQPQHF
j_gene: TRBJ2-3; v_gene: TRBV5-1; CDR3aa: CASSLSGNEDTQYF
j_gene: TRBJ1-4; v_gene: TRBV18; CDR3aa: CASSPLGRDATNEKLFF
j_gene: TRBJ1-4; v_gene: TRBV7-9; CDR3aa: CASSPSPGNANEKLFF
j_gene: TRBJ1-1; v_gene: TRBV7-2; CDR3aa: CASSRTVEAFF
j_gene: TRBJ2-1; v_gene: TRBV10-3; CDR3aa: CAISESSGANEQFF
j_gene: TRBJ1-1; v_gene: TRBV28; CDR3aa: CASRLDRGLNTEAFF
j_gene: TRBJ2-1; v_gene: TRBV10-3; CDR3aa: CAISESGAGATYNEQFF
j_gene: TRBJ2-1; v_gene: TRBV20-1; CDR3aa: CSALTGTSGRYIRWQFF
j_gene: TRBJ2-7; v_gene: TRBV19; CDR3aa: CASSIARSYEQYF
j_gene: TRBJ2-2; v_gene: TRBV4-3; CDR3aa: CASSQDTSGRRELFF
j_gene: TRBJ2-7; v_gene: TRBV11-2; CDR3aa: CASSLVVIGGQGVDEQYF
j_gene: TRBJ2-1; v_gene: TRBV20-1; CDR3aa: CSATPSGRIHNEQFF
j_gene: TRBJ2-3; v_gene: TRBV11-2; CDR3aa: CASSLGEGGLNTDTQYF
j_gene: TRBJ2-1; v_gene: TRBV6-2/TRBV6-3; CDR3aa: CASSYGAGIFNEQFF
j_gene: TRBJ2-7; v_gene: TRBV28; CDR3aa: CASSSGQADEQYF
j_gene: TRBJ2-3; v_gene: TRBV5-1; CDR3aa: CASATGGTDTQYF
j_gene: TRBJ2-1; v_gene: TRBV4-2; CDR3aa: CASSLGLNEQFF
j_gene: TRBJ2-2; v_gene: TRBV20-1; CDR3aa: CSARKLAATGELFF
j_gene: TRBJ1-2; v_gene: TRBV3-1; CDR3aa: CASSQTGGGPHRYGYTF
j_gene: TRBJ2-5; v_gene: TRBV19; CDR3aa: CASVNSGHTEWTQYF